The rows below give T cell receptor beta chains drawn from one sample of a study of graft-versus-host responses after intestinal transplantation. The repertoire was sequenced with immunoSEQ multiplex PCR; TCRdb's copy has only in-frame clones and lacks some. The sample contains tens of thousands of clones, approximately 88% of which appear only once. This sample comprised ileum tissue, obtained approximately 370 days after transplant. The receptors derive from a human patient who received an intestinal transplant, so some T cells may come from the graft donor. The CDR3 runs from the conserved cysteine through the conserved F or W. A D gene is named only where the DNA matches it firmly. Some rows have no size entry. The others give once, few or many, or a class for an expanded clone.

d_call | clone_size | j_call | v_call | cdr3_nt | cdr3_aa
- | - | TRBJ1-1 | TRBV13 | TGTGCCAGCAGCACCGAGGGGGGGACCGTCACTGAAGCTTTCTTT | CASSTEGGTVTEAFF
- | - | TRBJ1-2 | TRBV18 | TGTGCCAGCTCACCCCTTGGGGCGGGTGGCTACACCTTC | CASSPLGAGGYTF
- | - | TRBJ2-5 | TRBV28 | TGTGCCAGCAGTTTGAAGACCCAGTACTTC | CASSLKTQYF
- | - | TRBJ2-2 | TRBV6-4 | TGTGCCAGCAGGATTACAGCGAACACCGGGGAGCTGTTTTTT | CASRITANTGELFF
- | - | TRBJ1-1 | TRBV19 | TGTGCCAGTAGGGGGACACTTTTGAACACTGAAGCTTTCTTT | CASRGTLLNTEAFF
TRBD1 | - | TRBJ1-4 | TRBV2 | TGTGCCAGCAGTGTCCCCCCAGGGACAGGGGTAGCTAATGAAAAACTGTTTTTT | CASSVPPGTGVANEKLFF
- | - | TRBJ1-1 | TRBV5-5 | TGTGCCAGCAGCTTCGGGACCGGCCTAGCTGAAGCTTTCTTT | CASSFGTGLAEAFF
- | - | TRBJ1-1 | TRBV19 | TGTGCCAGTAGTAGGTTGGGACATCCTAACACTGAAGCTTTCTTT | CASSRLGHPNTEAFF
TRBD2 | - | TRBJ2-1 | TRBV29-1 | TGCAGCGTTCGGGGGGGCCTGAGTATCTACAATGAGCAGTTCTTC | CSVRGGLSIYNEQFF
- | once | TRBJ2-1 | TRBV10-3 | TGTGCCATCAGCGCCCCGCCCACCTACAATGAGCAGTTCTTC | CAISAPPTYNEQFF